The T cell receptor beta chain described here comes from a study of blood T cell repertoires in COVID-19. About the research overall: The samples span acute and convalescent COVID-19 from the United States, Italy and Spain. The analysed material was cDNA or gDNA that came from T cells, B-cell-depleted T cells, or PBMCs.

CDR1 and CDR2 from the germline V gene are MNHEY and SVGAGI. V was trimmed by 3 bases and J by 4 bases, leaving 12 bases between them. The CDR3 has 14 amino acids. TCRdb keeps only in-frame clones here, not all; method: immunoSEQ multiplex PCR. The data contain around 47,000 clones, more than 75% of them singletons. This TCR derives from a man aged 50-60 years with active COVID-19. Source material: peripheral blood. The chain joins TRBV6-5 to TRBJ1-2, with D maybe TRBD1 (5 bases). The CDR3 nucleotides are TGTGCCAGCAGTTATTCCTCGGGGGGCTATGGCTACACCTTC. It encodes CASSYSSGGYGYTF.